A single sample gave rise to the 5 T cell receptor beta chains below, sequenced in a study of shared clonotypes between healthy human individuals. Some clones are missing from TCRdb's copy, which holds only in-frame ones; the method was immunoSEQ multiplex PCR. The sample comprises around 1 million clones, 76% of which are singletons, and about 1.5% rests with the top ten. The source material was memory CD4+ T cells sorted from blood. Subset given: CD45RA-negative fraction. The receptors were gathered from a man aged 18 to 29 in good health.

Regarding this clone: No DNA is shown, since the ends of the CDR3 on it are uncertain; the CDR3 is the one TCRdb lists. The chain couples TRBV5-4 to TRBJ2-1; the table calls TRBD1, which could not be checked here. From its first to its last residue, the CDR3 has 13 amino acids. Germline CDR1 and CDR2: SGHNT and YYREEE (reference sequence). CDR3 in amino acids: CASSFGRGSWKFF.

This clone came up a few times. Here the CDR3 DNA reads TGTGCCAGCAGCTTAGACTGGACCGGTGAGCAGTTCTTC. Its translation is CASSLDWTGEQFF. V is TRBV6-5 and J is TRBJ2-1; the D is unclear. Trimming removed 6 bases from V and 9 bases from J, with 15 bases in between. This CDR3 spans 13 amino acids. Germline CDR1 MNHEY, CDR2 SVGAGI.

V is TRBV19 and J is TRBJ2-3, with TRBD2 matching 11 bases. J lost 4 bases, V lost 5 bases, and 8 bases had no gene match. The CDR3 is 16 residues long. Germline V gene data show CDR1 as LNHDA and CDR2 as SQIVND (reference sequence). The DNA of the CDR3 is TGTGCCAGTAGTTCCCGACTAGCGGGGTCAGCAGATACGCAGTATTTT. Translating it yields CASSSRLAGSADTQYF.

The chain combines TRBV6-6 with TRBJ2-3, with a tentative D call TRBD2 (5 bases). CDR1 is MNHNY and CDR2 is SVGAGI in the germline V gene (reference sequence). Trimming removed 3 bases at V and 0 bases at J, with 13 bases between. CDR3 length equals 16 residues. The CDR3 loop is CASSYTGVPSTDTQYF. CDR3 sequence (DNA): TGTGCCAGCAGTTATACCGGGGTTCCTAGCACAGATACGCAGTATTTT.

Details on this clone: Mismatch with germline at one junction end may stem from a read error. CDR3 in amino acids: CVSSPLTNRGALISSYGYTF. In nucleotides, the CDR3 is TGTGTCAGCAGCCCGCTGACTAATAGGGGGGCGCTAATTTCGAGCTATGGCTACACCTTC. The chain couples TRBV7-8 to TRBJ1-2; D is possibly TRBD1 (6 bases). The CDR3 is 20 residues long. Germline assignment: CDR1 SGHVS and CDR2 FQNEAQ.